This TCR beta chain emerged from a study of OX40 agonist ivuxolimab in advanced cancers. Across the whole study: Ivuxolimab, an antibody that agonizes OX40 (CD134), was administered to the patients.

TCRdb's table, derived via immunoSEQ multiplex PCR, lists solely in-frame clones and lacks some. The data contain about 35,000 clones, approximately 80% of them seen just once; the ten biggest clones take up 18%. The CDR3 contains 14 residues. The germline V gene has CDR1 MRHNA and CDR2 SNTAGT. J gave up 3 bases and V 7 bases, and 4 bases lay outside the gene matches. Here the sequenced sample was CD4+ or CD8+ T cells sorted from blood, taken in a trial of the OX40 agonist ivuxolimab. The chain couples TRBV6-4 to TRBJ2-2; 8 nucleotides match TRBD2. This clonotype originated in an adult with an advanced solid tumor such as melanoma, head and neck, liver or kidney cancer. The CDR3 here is CASKAGEDTGELFF. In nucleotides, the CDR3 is TGTGCCAGCAAAGCGGGAGAGGACACCGGGGAGCTGTTTTTT.